Included here is one T cell receptor beta chain sequence, with context. This sample was included in a study of T cell clonotyping in hematopoietic cell transplantation. Deletions cut 4 bases from V and 8 bases from J, with 8 bases between. Germline V lookup: CDR1 MNHNS, CDR2 SASEGT. The CDR3 is made up of 11 amino acids. Profiled with immunoSEQ multiplex PCR; TCRdb holds only in-frame clones, not every one. The sample lists under 13,000 clones, about 89% seen once, with more than 30% in the top ten. The chain joins TRBV6-1 to TRBJ1-1, with no clear D. The sequence was obtained from a male patient aged 55 to 69 who had an allogeneic stem cell transplant from an unrelated donor, so the T cells may come from the graft donor. Some clones in this sample may be carry-over from other donors' samples. Specimen: PBMCs, collected 180 days after allogeneic stem cell transplant. CDR3 sequence: CASSASWEAFF. The CDR3 DNA follows: TGTGCCAGCAGTGCGAGCTGGGAAGCTTTCTTT.